The 32 T cell receptor beta chains below come from one sample, sequenced in a study of beta chain features in type 1 diabetes. Every isolated RNA sample was fully reverse transcribed, so sequencing captured expressed TCRB transcripts. Data came from immunoSEQ multiplex PCR; TCRdb stores just in-frame clones and leaves some out. The sample contains about 140,000 clones, 9% to 10% of which appear only once. The sequencing sample was made of central memory CD4+ T cells from blood. These receptors were taken from a woman in her forties in good health.

The rearrangement joins TRBV6-5 to TRBJ1-3; D gene uncertain. CDR3 length: 14 residues. Germline V gives CDR1 MNHEY, CDR2 SVGAGI. V dropped 6 bases and J dropped 2 bases, with 11 bases sitting between them. This CDR3 is CASRRDQPGNTIYF. The CDR3 DNA is TGTGCCAGCAGGCGGGATCAACCTGGAAACACCATATATTTT.

This chain joins TRBV6-1 and TRBJ2-5, with 7 bases aligning to TRBD2. V shed 1 base, J shed 7 bases, and the junction held 9 bases outside the gene matches. Germline CDR1 MNHNS, CDR2 SASEGT. The CDR3 totals 15 residues. The CDR3 loop is CASSEGRGLRTTQYF. The CDR3 region has the DNA TGTGCCAGCAGTGAAGGGCGGGGACTACGCACGACCCAGTACTTC.

CDR3 in DNA: TGTGCCAGCAGCCTTAACTACGAGCAGTACTTC. As protein: CASSLNYEQYF. V is TRBV28 and J is TRBJ2-7; D is ambiguous. Germline CDR1 MDHEN, CDR2 SYDVKM. CDR3 length equals 11 residues. Between the trimmed V and J ends, which lost 6 bases and 3 bases, there was a span of 6 bases. Filled out from reference TRBV28 and TRBJ2-7, the complete variable domain reads DVKVTQSSRYLVKRTGEKVFLECVQDMDHENMFWYRQDPGLGLRLIYFSYDVKMKEKGDIPEGYSVSREKKERFSLILESASTNQTSMYLCASSLNYEQYFGPGTRLTVT.

The chain uses TRBV7-6 and TRBJ2-7; D is undetermined. This CDR3 has 17 amino acids. Trimming stripped 2 bases from V and 2 bases from J, with 19 bases between. Germline CDR1 is SGHVS and CDR2 is FNYEAQ. The CDR3 nucleotides are TGTGCCAGCAGCTTAATGGCAGACGGTGTGGCGGCCTACGAGCAGTACTTC. It translates to CASSLMADGVAAYEQYF. The whole variable domain, filled in from reference TRBV7-6 and TRBJ2-7, reads GAGVSQSPRYKVTKRGQDVALRCDPISGHVSLYWYRQALGQGPEFLTYFNYEAQQDKSGLPNDRFSAERPEGSISTLTIQRTEQRDSAMYRCASSLMADGVAAYEQYFGPGTRLTVT.

The chain employs TRBV2 and TRBJ2-7; TRBD1 might be the D (5 bases). The CDR3 extends over 12 amino acids. The germline gives CDR1 SNHLY, CDR2 FYNNEI. V gave up 6 bases and J gave up 6 bases, with 12 bases separating them. This chain's CDR3 is CASRQARVEQYF. The DNA for the CDR3 is TGTGCCAGCAGACAGGCCCGGGTCGAGCAGTACTTC.

This clone was observed a handful of times. The rearrangement joins TRBV19 to TRBJ2-7, with D possibly being TRBD1 (6 bases). Germline V gene lookup returns CDR1 LNHDA and CDR2 SQIVND (reference sequence). Trimming pared 4 bases from V and 7 bases from J, leaving 23 bases between. The CDR3 totals 16 residues. In DNA form, the CDR3 reads TGTGCCAGTAGTAGGAGAACGACAGGCCTTTCGAGTGAGCAGTACTTC. Protein: CASSRRTTGLSSEQYF.

There are a few counts of this clone. This likely traces to a read error, being one base from a far larger clone. This chain links TRBV5-6 with TRBJ2-7; TRBD2 aligns across 12 bases. The CDR3 contains 17 residues. The ends lost 4 bases at V and 7 bases at J; junction bases unmatched: 15. Germline assignment: CDR1 SGHDT and CDR2 YYEEEE. The CDR3 DNA follows: TGTGCCAGCAGCGGAATCGGACTGCGGACTAGCGGGGAGGAGCAGTACTTC. This gives the protein CASSGIGLRTSGEEQYF.

V and J are TRBV29-1 and TRBJ2-1; tentative D call: TRBD2 (7 bases). Trimming cost V 3 bases and J 4 bases, with 13 bases left between them. Germline loops: CDR1 SQVTM, CDR2 ANQGSEA. The CDR3 extends over 14 amino acids. The CDR3 sequence is CSVEGGARYNEQFF. CDR3 DNA sequence: TGCAGCGTTGAGGGGGGGGCGAGGTACAATGAGCAGTTCTTC.

This chain links TRBV6-5 with TRBJ2-7; 9 bases line up with TRBD1. The CDR3 runs to 16 residues. Germline CDR1 and CDR2: MNHEY and SVGAGI. With V trimmed by 6 bases and J by 3 bases, 12 bases remained unmatched. DNA of the CDR3: TGTGCCAGCAGGTACAGGGGGCAGGGGCTTAACTACGAGCAGTACTTC. It translates to CASRYRGQGLNYEQYF.

This clone qualifies as medium-sized. The CDR3 spells CASSQNNEQFF. In nucleotides, the CDR3 is TGTGCCAGCAGCCAAAACAATGAGCAGTTCTTC. The chain links TRBV9 to TRBJ2-1; D gene ambiguous. The V end lost 4 bases, the J end lost 5 bases, and 4 bases lay between the germline ends. The CDR3 is made up of 11 amino acids. Germline lookup yields CDR1 SGDLS and CDR2 YYNGEE. The full variable domain, in which reference TRBV9 and TRBJ2-1 provide the parts outside the CDR3, is DSGVTQTPKHLITATGQRVTLRCSPRSGDLSVYWYQQSLDQGLQFLIQYYNGEERAKGNILERFSAQQFPDLHSELNLSSLELGDSALYFCASSQNNEQFFGPGTRLTVL.

This chain uses TRBV2 with TRBJ2-6; D is possibly TRBD2 (6 bases). V shed 4 bases and J shed 3 bases, with 13 bases lying between them. The CDR3 extends over 16 amino acids. The V gene's germline CDR1 is SNHLY and CDR2 FYNNEI. The CDR3 sequence: CASSAEGTGGANVLTF. DNA for the CDR3: TGTGCCAGCAGTGCGGAGGGAACAGGTGGGGCCAACGTCCTGACTTTC.

This clone was counted a few times. The CDR3 nucleotides are TGTGCCAGCAGCTTAGTCCGGACAGGGAGCACAGATACGCAGTATTTT. The encoded protein is CASSLVRTGSTDTQYF. The chain couples TRBV11-2 to TRBJ2-3; 8 bases are a match to TRBD1. The CDR3 consists of 16 residues. V lost 1 base to trimming and J lost 0 bases; unmatched junction nucleotides: 3. Germline V lookup: CDR1 SGHAT, CDR2 FQNNGV.

This chain connects TRBV7-9 to TRBJ2-7, with D uncertain. CDR1 and CDR2 (germline): SEHNR, FQNEAQ (reference sequence). V lost 7 bases, J lost 2 bases, and 9 bases lay in between. The CDR3 length is 12 residues. As DNA, the CDR3 is TGTGCCAGCATGACAAGCCCCTACGAGCAGTACTTC. Translation: CASMTSPYEQYF.

This clone appeared many times. This chain connects TRBV9 to TRBJ2-7; TRBD1 aligns across 9 bases. The CDR3 spans 17 residues. Per germline, CDR1 SGDLS and CDR2 YYNGEE. The J segment lost 4 bases and the V segment lost 3 bases, leaving 14 bases of the junction unmatched. For the CDR3, the DNA is TGTGCCAGCAGCGCAGTAGCCTCCGGGACAGGGTTTTACGAGCAGTACTTC. Amino acids: CASSAVASGTGFYEQYF.

The V call is TRBV6-5, the J call TRBJ2-7; TRBD2 aligns across 8 bases. J lost 4 bases, V lost 2 bases, and 7 bases had no gene match. Germline CDR1 is MNHEY and CDR2 is SVGAGI. The CDR3 covers 15 residues. CDR3 sequence (DNA): TGTGCCAGCAGTTACGCCGACGGGGGGGCTTACGAGCAGTACTTC. It codes for CASSYADGGAYEQYF.

The V gene is TRBV4-1, the J gene TRBJ2-7; D ambiguous. The CDR3 contains 14 residues. V gave up 1 base and J gave up 2 bases, with 9 bases separating them. Germline CDR1 reads MGHRA; CDR2 reads YSYEKL. DNA for the CDR3: TGCGCCAGCAGCCAAGTTGGCAGGACCTACGAGCAGTACTTC. Translated, it gives CASSQVGRTYEQYF.

The rearrangement links TRBV2 to TRBJ1-2; no clear D. V was trimmed by 1 base and J by 7 bases, leaving 7 bases between them. The CDR3 has 12 residues. Germline CDR1 is SNHLY and CDR2 is FYNNEI. The CDR3 reads CASSEVTAGYTF. CDR3 nucleotide sequence: TGTGCCAGCAGTGAAGTCACAGCTGGCTACACCTTC.

Ten or more counts support this clone. This chain joins TRBV29-1 and TRBJ1-2; 9 bases line up with TRBD1. The CDR3 is made up of 12 amino acids. J was trimmed by 7 bases and V by 5 bases; bases with no gene match: 5. The germline V gene has CDR1 SQVTM and CDR2 ANQGSEA. DNA for the CDR3: TGCAGCGTTACCGGGACAGGGTCTGGCTACACCTTC. It specifies CSVTGTGSGYTF. Full variable domain (outside the CDR3, taken from reference TRBV29-1 and TRBJ1-2): SAVISQKPSRDICQRGTSLTIQCQVDSQVTMMFWYRQQPGQSLTLIATANQGSEATYESGFVIDKFPISRPNLTFSTLTVSNMSPEDSSIYLCSVTGTGSGYTFGSGTRLTVV.

This clone was observed a handful of times. The chain links TRBV6-5 to TRBJ1-3; D perhaps matches TRBD1 (5 bases). The CDR3 consists of 14 residues. The germline V and J ends were trimmed by 6 bases and 0 bases, with 9 bases remaining between them. Germline V gene lookup returns CDR1 MNHEY and CDR2 SVGAGI. The CDR3 DNA reads TGTGCCAGCAGATCGACAGCCTCTGGAAACACCATATATTTT. It encodes CASRSTASGNTIYF.

This clone was recorded at least ten times. V is TRBV19 and J is TRBJ2-1; TRBD1 aligns across 10 bases. The V gene end was trimmed by 1 base and the J gene end by 8 bases; junction bases not matched to a gene: 5. The CDR3 runs to 15 residues. The germline V gene has CDR1 LNHDA and CDR2 SQIVND (reference sequence). The CDR3 is CASSIGDRGDDEQFF. In DNA, the CDR3 is TGTGCCAGTAGTATAGGGGACAGGGGTGACGATGAGCAGTTCTTC.

V gene TRBV11-2 combines with J gene TRBJ2-5, with TRBD2 identical over 8 bases. In germline, CDR1 is SGHAT, CDR2 FQNNGV. V lost 5 bases, J lost 5 bases, and 22 bases stayed unmatched. The CDR3 runs 19 residues. This CDR3 is CASSLSRGGSNLRGETQYF. CDR3 nucleotides: TGTGCCAGCAGCCTGTCACGGGGGGGATCCAACTTGAGAGGGGAGACCCAGTACTTC.

The genes are TRBV10-2 and TRBJ2-5, with D perhaps TRBD1 (5 bases). Trimming shortened V by 0 bases and J by 5 bases, and 7 bases separated the two germline ends. This CDR3 is 13 amino acids long. CDR1 is WSHSY and CDR2 is SAAADI in the germline V gene. CDR3 DNA: TGCGCCAGCAGTGAGTCCAGGGTGGAGACCCAGTACTTC. Amino acids: CASSESRVETQYF.

The gene calls are TRBV2 and TRBJ2-3; no reliable D call. The CDR3 has 11 residues. The V end was cut by 4 bases, the J end by 3 bases, with 2 bases between. Germline V gives CDR1 SNHLY, CDR2 FYNNEI. In DNA form, the CDR3 reads TGTGCCAGCAGTGTAACAGATACGCAGTATTTT. Translated: CASSVTDTQYF.

This clone was detected many times. The chain has TRBV15 and TRBJ2-5; D possibly corresponds to TRBD2 (5 bases). Germline V gives CDR1 LNHNV, CDR2 YYDKDF (reference sequence). V lost 0 bases and J lost 5, with 10 bases in between. The CDR3 is 14 amino acids. CDR3 nucleotides: TGTGCCACCAGCAGAGAGTATGGCGGGGAGACCCAGTACTTC. It is translated as CATSREYGGETQYF.

This clone was observed a few times. The gene calls are TRBV7-2 and TRBJ1-6; 7 bases are a match to TRBD1. The CDR3 is 14 amino acids. Germline-derived CDR1 and CDR2 are SGHTA and FQGNSA. The junction had 8 bases not matched to a gene; V was cut back by 8 bases and J by 7 bases. The chain's CDR3 is CASGKTGLNSPLHF. The CDR3 nucleotides are TGTGCCAGCGGGAAGACAGGGCTCAATTCACCCCTCCACTTT.

The V call is TRBV5-1, the J call TRBJ1-2, with 8 bases identical to TRBD1. There are 13 residues in the CDR3. With V trimmed by 4 bases and J by 8 bases, 7 bases remained unmatched. Germline CDR1 is SGHRS and CDR2 is YFSETQ. The CDR3 sequence is CASSPDRVRGYTF. The CDR3 nucleotides read TGCGCCAGCAGCCCGGACAGGGTCAGGGGCTACACCTTC.

The genes are TRBV5-6 and TRBJ2-5, with TRBD2 identical over 11 bases. Germline V gene sequence: CDR1 SGHDT, CDR2 YYEEEE. The CDR3 runs 15 residues. With 2 bases clipped from V and 4 bases from J, the junction kept 4 bases outside the gene matches. The CDR3 region has the DNA TGTGCCAGCAGCTTACTAGCGGGGGTTGTAGAGACCCAGTACTTC. Translating gives CASSLLAGVVETQYF.

The CDR3 sequence is CASSLRGDYNSPLHF. CDR3 DNA: TGCGCCAGCAGCTTGAGGGGCGACTATAATTCACCCCTCCACTTT. The J gene is TRBJ1-6, the V gene TRBV5-1, with a tentative D call TRBD1 (5 bases). Germline loops: CDR1 SGHRS, CDR2 YFSETQ. The V and J ends lost 1 base and 3 bases respectively, with 8 bases between them. The CDR3 covers 15 residues.

This clone was seen many times. The chain links TRBV9 to TRBJ2-6; no firm D call. The V end was cut by 0 bases, the J end by 0 bases, with 10 bases between. Germline CDR1 reads SGDLS; CDR2 reads YYNGEE. The CDR3 contains 17 residues. The CDR3 nucleotides read TGTGCCAGCAGCGTAGGGGCAAGTAGCTCTGGGGCCAACGTCCTGACTTTC. Its protein product is CASSVGASSSGANVLTF.

This clone was counted a few times. This rearrangement joins TRBV2 to TRBJ2-7; a weak D match, TRBD1 (6 bases). The CDR3 runs to 14 residues. Trimming stripped 6 bases from V and 2 bases from J, with 14 bases between. Germline V gene lookup returns CDR1 SNHLY and CDR2 FYNNEI. CDR3: CASRAPGAPYEQYF. The CDR3 DNA is TGTGCCAGCAGGGCCCCAGGGGCCCCCTACGAGCAGTACTTC.

The V call is TRBV9, the J call TRBJ2-3, with D possibly matching TRBD2 (6 bases). Germline V gene data show CDR1 as SGDLS and CDR2 as YYNGEE. With 5 bases removed from V and 1 base from J, the gap between germline ends came to 14 bases. The CDR3 has 15 amino acids. The CDR3 region has the DNA TGTGCCAGCAGACGGGAGTCCGGGCGCACAGATACGCAGTATTTT. It specifies CASRRESGRTDTQYF.

This clone was counted only a few times. This chain joins TRBV29-1 and TRBJ2-5, with TRBD2 matching 9 bases. V gave up 4 bases and J gave up 4 bases; unmatched junction bases: 7. CDR1 is SQVTM, CDR2 ANQGSEA, per germline. The CDR3 has 14 residues. The CDR3 sequence: CSVVAGGMRETQYF. CDR3 nucleotides: TGCAGCGTTGTGGCGGGGGGGATGAGAGAGACCCAGTACTTC.